The 9 T cell receptor beta chains below were found in one sample sequenced in a study of cytomegalovirus exposure and HLA in healthy donors. Primers included in the PCR were 60 Vbeta and 13 Jbeta primers. TCRdb's table, derived via immunoSEQ multiplex PCR, lists solely in-frame clones and lacks some. The profile shows approximately 85,000 clones, about four fifths of them singletons. The source material was PBMCs. These TCRs come from a young man in good health and CMV-seronegative.

The V and J genes are TRBV2 and TRBJ2-1; 11 nucleotides match TRBD2. Germline lookup yields CDR1 SNHLY and CDR2 FYNNEI. The CDR3 extends over 16 amino acids. V shed 3 bases and J 4 bases; nucleotides not matched to a gene: 5. CDR3 nucleotides: TGTGCCAGCAGTGATGCAGCTAGCGGGGGGTACAATGAGCAGTTCTTC. Translated, it gives CASSDAASGGYNEQFF.

This clone was seen once. The chain employs TRBV6-1 and TRBJ2-7; D perhaps matches TRBD1 (6 bases). Germline CDR1 is MNHNS and CDR2 is SASEGT. V was clipped by 2 bases and J by 2 bases, with 19 bases between them. CDR3 size: 17 residues. The CDR3 DNA follows: TGTGCCAGCAGTGAACTCCCCGCGACAGGTCGAACCTACGAGCAGTACTTC. Translating gives CASSELPATGRTYEQYF.

The chain employs TRBV9 and TRBJ2-4; 9 nucleotides match TRBD1. V was pared by 4 bases and J by 2 bases, with 4 bases of the junction left unmatched. The CDR3 is made up of 15 amino acids. Germline lookup yields CDR1 SGDLS and CDR2 YYNGEE. CDR3 region: CASSSGQGPKNIQYF. CDR3 DNA sequence: TGTGCCAGCAGCTCTGGACAGGGGCCCAAAAACATTCAGTACTTC. The complete variable domain, with remaining parts taken from reference TRBV9 and TRBJ2-4, reads DSGVTQTPKHLITATGQRVTLRCSPRSGDLSVYWYQQSLDQGLQFLIQYYNGEERAKGNILERFSAQQFPDLHSELNLSSLELGDSALYFCASSSGQGPKNIQYFGAGTRLSVL.

The rearrangement links TRBV10-2 to TRBJ1-2; 9 bases line up with TRBD1. The CDR3 length is 15 residues. V lost 4 bases to trimming and J lost 6 bases; unmatched junction nucleotides: 9. Germline values: CDR1 WSHSY, CDR2 SAAADI. The CDR3 nucleotides are TGCGCCAGCAGTGCAACAGGACAGGGGTTAGATGGCTACACCTTC. It codes for CASSATGQGLDGYTF.

This clone was counted a single time. V usage is TRBV7-2 and J usage is TRBJ2-7, with 10 positions matching TRBD1. V gave up 1 base and J gave up 5 bases; unmatched junction bases: 5. The germline V gene encodes CDR1 SGHTA and CDR2 FQGNSA. This CDR3 has 15 amino acids. In nucleotides, the CDR3 is TGTGCCAGCAGCTTAGTGGGACAGGGGAGGAACGAGCAGTACTTC. It encodes CASSLVGQGRNEQYF.

The chain carries TRBV5-6 and TRBJ1-2; D might be TRBD1 (5 bases). V shed 0 bases and J shed 2 bases, with 8 bases lying between them. Germline CDR1 is SGHDT and CDR2 is YYEEEE. CDR3 length: 14 amino acids. CDR3 sequence: CASSLVPGNYGYTF. DNA of the CDR3: TGTGCCAGCAGCTTGGTTCCAGGGAACTATGGCTACACCTTC.

The rearrangement links TRBV6-5 to TRBJ2-7; D may be TRBD1 (5 bases). CDR3 length: 15 amino acids. Per the germline V gene, CDR1 is MNHEY and CDR2 is SVGAGI. V dropped 6 bases and J dropped 0 bases, with 15 bases sitting between them. The CDR3 protein is CASSRGHPSSYEQYF. The CDR3, as DNA: TGTGCCAGCAGCCGCGGACACCCTAGCTCCTACGAGCAGTACTTC.

This chain links TRBV10-3 with TRBJ1-4, with 8 positions matching TRBD1. The CDR3 has 14 amino acids. Germline CDR1 is ENHRY and CDR2 is SYGVKD. Losses at the gene ends were 6 bases for V and 8 bases for J; bases not matched to a gene: 8. The CDR3 DNA sequence: TGTGCCATCAGAACAGGGGGGGATTCGGAAAAACTGTTTTTT. Its translation is CAIRTGGDSEKLFF.

The chain uses TRBV30 and TRBJ2-1; possibly TRBD2 for D (5 bases). Trimming took off 5 bases at V and 3 bases at J, with 14 bases between the two ends. Per the germline V gene, CDR1 is GTSNPN and CDR2 is SVGIG (reference sequence). The CDR3 covers 14 residues. The CDR3 DNA reads as TGTGCCTGGGATGACTATCCTATCTACAATGAGCAGTTCTTC. Its protein product is CAWDDYPIYNEQFF.